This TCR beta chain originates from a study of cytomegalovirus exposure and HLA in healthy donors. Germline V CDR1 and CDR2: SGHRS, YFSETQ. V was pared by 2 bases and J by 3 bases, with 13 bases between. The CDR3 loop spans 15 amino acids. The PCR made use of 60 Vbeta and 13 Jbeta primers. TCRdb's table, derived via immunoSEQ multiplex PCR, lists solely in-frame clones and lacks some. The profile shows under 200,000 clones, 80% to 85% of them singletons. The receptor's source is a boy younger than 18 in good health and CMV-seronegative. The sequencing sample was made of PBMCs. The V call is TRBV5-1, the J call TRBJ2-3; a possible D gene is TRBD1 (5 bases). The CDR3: CASSLISGSTDTQYF. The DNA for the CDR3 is TGCGCCAGCAGCTTAATTTCAGGGTCGACAGATACGCAGTATTTT.